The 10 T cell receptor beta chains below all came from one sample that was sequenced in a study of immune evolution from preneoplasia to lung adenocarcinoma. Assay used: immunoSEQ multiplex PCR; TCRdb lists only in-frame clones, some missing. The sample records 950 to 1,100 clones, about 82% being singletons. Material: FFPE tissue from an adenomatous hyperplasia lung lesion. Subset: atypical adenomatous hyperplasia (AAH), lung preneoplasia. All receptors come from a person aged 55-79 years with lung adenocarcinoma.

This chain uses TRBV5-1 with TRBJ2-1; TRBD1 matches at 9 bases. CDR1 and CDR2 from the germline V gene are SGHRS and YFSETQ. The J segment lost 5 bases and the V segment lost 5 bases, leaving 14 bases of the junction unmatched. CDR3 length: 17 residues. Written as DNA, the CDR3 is TGCGCCAGCAGTCGAAGCACCGGGACAGGGTTCAACAATGAGCAGTTCTTC. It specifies CASSRSTGTGFNNEQFF. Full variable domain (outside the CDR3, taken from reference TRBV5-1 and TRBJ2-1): KAGVTQTPRYLIKTRGQQVTLSCSPISGHRSVSWYQQTPGQGLQFLFEYFSETQRNKGNFPGRFSGRQFSNSRSEMNVSTLELGDSALYLCASSRSTGTGFNNEQFFGPGTRLTVL.

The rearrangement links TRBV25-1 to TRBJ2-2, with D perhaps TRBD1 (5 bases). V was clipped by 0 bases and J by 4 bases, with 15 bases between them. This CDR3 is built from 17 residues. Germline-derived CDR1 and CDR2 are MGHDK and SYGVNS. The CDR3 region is CASSEYNEAGITGELFF. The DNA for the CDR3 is TGTGCCAGCAGTGAATATAATGAGGCAGGGATCACCGGGGAGCTGTTTTTT.

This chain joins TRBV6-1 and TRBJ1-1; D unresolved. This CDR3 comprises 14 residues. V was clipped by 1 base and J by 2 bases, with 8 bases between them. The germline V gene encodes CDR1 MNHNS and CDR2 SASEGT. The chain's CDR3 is CASSEGWENTEAFF. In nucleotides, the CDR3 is TGTGCCAGCAGTGAAGGTTGGGAAAACACTGAAGCTTTCTTT.

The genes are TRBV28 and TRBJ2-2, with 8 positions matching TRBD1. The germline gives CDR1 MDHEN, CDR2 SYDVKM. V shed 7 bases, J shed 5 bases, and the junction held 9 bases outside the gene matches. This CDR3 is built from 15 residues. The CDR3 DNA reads TGTGCCAGCACCTCCAGGGGGCGCGGAACCGGGGAGCTGTTTTTT. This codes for CASTSRGRGTGELFF.

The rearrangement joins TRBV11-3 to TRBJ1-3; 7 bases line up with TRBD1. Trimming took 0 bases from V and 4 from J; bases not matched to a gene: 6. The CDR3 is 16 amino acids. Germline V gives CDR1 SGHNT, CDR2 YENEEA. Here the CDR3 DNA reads TGTGCCAGCAGCTTAGAGCCGGGACAGTGGGGAAACACCATATATTTT. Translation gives CASSLEPGQWGNTIYF.

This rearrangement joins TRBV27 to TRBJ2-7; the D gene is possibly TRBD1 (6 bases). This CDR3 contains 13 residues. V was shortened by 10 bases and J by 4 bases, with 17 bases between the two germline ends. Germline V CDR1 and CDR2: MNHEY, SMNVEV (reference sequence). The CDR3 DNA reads TGTGCCACCAAAGGGGGAATTCAATACGAGCAGTACTTC. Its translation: CATKGGIQYEQYF.

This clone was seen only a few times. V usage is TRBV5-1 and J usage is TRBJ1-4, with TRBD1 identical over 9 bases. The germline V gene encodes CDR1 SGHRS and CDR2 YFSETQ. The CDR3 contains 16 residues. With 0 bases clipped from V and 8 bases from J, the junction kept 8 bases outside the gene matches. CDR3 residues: CASSLGRTGAREKLFF. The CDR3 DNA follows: TGCGCCAGCAGCTTGGGCCGGACAGGGGCTCGGGAAAAACTGTTTTTT.

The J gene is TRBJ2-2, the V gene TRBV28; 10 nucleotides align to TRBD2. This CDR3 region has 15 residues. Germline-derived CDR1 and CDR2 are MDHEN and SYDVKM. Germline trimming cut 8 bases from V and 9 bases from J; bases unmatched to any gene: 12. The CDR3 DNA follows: TGTGCCAGCTCGAGGGGGGCTAGCGGGAGCCGGGAGCTGTTTTTT. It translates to CASSRGASGSRELFF.

The CDR3 spells CASSSVKGPGELFF. The CDR3 nucleotides read TGTGCCAGCTCAAGCGTGAAGGGGCCCGGGGAGCTGTTTTTT. The chain has TRBV18 and TRBJ2-2; TRBD1 is a possible D gene (5 bases). Germline V gene data show CDR1 as KGHSH and CDR2 as LQKENI. Trimming left V 5 bases short and J 6 bases short, with 13 bases between. CDR3 length equals 14 residues.

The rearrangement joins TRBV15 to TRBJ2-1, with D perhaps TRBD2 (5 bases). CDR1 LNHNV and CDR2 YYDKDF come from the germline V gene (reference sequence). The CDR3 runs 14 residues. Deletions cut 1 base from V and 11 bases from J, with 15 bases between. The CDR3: CATSRVFEGIKQFF. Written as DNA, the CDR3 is TGTGCCACCAGCAGAGTTTTTGAGGGTATTAAGCAGTTCTTC.